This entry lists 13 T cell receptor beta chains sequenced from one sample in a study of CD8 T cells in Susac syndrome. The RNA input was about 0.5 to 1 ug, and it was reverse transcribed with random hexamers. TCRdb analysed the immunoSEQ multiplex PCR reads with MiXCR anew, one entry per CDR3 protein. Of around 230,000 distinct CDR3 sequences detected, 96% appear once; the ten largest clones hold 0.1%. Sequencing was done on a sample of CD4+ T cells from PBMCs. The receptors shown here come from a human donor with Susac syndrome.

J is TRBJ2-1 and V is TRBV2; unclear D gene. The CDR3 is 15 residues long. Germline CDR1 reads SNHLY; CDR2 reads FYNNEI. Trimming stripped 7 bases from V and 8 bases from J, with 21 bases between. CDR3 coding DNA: TGTGCCAGCACCTTCGAAGGGCGTAGAATGGATGAGCAGTTCTTC. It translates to CASTFEGRRMDEQFF. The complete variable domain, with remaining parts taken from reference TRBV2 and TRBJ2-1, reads EPEVTQTPSHQVTQMGQEVILRCVPISNHLYFYWYRQILGQKVEFLVSFYNNEISEKSEIFDDQFSVERPDGSNFTLKIRSTKLEDSAMYFCASTFEGRRMDEQFFGPGTRLTVL.

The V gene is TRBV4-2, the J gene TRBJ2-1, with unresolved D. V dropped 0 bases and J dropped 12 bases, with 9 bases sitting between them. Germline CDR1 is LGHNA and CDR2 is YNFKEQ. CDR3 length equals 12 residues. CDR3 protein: CASSQDPVLQFF. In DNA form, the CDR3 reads TGTGCCAGCAGCCAAGATCCTGTGTTGCAGTTCTTC.

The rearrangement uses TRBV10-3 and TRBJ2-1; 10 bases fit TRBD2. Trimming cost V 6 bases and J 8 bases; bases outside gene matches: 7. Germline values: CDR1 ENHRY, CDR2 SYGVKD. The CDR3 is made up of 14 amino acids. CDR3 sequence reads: CAISQLAGAHEQFF. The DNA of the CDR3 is TGTGCCATCAGCCAGCTAGCGGGAGCACATGAGCAGTTCTTC.

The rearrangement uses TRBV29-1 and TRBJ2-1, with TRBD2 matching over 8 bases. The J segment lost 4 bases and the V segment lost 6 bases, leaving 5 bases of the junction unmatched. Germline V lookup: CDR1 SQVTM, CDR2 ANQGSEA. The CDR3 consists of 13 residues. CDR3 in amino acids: CSVPGGPYNEQFF. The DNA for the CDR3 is TGCAGCGTCCCGGGAGGGCCGTACAATGAGCAGTTCTTC.

CDR3 in amino acids: CASSFGDRKNTEAFF. For the CDR3, the DNA is TGTGCCAGCAGTTTCGGGGACAGAAAGAACACTGAAGCTTTCTTT. V and J are TRBV13 and TRBJ1-1, with 7 positions matching TRBD1. The CDR3 has 15 residues. Germline V gene data show CDR1 as PRHDT and CDR2 as FYEKMQ (reference sequence). J lost 1 base, V lost 6 bases, and 8 bases had no gene match.

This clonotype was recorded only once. In nucleotides, the CDR3 is TGTGCCAGCAGTCAGGGGGGACTAGCGGGAGACTACGAGCAGTACTTC. It specifies CASSQGGLAGDYEQYF. The V and J genes are TRBV6-2 or TRBV6-3 and TRBJ2-7, with 14 bases lining up with TRBD2. This CDR3 is built from 16 residues. In germline, CDR1 is MNHEY, CDR2 SVGEGT. V was pared by 5 bases and J by 3 bases, with 6 bases of the junction left unmatched.

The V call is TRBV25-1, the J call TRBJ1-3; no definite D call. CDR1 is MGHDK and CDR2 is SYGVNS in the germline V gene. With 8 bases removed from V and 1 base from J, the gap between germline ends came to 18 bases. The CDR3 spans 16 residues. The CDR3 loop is CASRGYEGSSGNTIYF. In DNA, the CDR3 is TGTGCCAGCCGAGGGTATGAGGGCTCGTCTGGAAACACCATATATTTT.

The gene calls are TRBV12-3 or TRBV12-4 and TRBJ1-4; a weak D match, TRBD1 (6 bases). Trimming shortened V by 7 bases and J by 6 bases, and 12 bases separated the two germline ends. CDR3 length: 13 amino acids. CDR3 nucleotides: TGTGCCAGCAACCAGGGGAAGGATGAAAAACTGTTTTTT. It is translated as CASNQGKDEKLFF.

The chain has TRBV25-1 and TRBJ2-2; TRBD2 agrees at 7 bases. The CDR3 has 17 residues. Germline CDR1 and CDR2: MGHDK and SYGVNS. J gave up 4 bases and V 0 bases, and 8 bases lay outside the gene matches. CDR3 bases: TGTGCCAGCAGTGAATACGTGGGAGGGCCCTCCACCGGGGAGCTGTTTTTT. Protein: CASSEYVGGPSTGELFF. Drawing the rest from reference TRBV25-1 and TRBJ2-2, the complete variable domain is EADIYQTPRYLVIGTGKKITLECSQTMGHDKMYWYQQDPGMELHLIHYSYGVNSTEKGDLSSESTVSRIRTEHFPLTLESARPSHTSQYLCASSEYVGGPSTGELFFGEGSRLTVL.

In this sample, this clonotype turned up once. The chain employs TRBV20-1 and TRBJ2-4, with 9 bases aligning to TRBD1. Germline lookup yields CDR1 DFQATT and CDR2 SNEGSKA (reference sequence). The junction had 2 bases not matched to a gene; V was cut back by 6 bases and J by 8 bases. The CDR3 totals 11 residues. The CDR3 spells CSARTGDIQYF. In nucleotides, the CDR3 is TGCAGTGCCCGGACAGGGGACATTCAGTACTTC.

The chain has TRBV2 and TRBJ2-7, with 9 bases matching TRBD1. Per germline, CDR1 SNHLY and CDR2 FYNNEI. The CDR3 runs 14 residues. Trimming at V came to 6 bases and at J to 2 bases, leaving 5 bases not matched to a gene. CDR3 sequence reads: CASRPTGGAYEQYF. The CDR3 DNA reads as TGTGCCAGCAGGCCGACAGGGGGGGCCTACGAGCAGTACTTC.

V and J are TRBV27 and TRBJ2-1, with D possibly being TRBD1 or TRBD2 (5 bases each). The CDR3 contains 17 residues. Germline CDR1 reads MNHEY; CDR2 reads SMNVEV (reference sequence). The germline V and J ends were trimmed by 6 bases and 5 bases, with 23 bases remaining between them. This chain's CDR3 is CASSPALGRATHNEQFF. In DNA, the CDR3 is TGTGCCAGCAGCCCAGCACTGGGGCGGGCGACGCACAATGAGCAGTTCTTC.

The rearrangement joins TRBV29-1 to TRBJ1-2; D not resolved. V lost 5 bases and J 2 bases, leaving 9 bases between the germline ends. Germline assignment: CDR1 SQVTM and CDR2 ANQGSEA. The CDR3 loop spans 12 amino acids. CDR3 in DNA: TGCAGCGTTCAGGAACAGAACTATGGCTACACCTTC. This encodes CSVQEQNYGYTF.